This T cell receptor beta chain is drawn from a study of T cells expressing NK-cell markers. On the study more broadly: Sorted CD3+CD56+NKG2C+, CD3+CD56+NKG2C- and CD3+CD56-NKG2C+ T cells supplied TCR beta repertoires. Seven of the eight sequenced donors were HCMV-seropositive; one was seronegative.

The CDR3 sequence is 11 residues long. In germline, CDR1 is MNHNY, CDR2 SVGAGI (reference sequence). About this clonotype: Antigen unknown.

TCRdb re-called the 5' RACE reads and gives one entry per CDR3 protein, without DNA. The sample table includes 550,000 to 600,000 distinct CDR3 sequences. Points from the study as a whole: There were a handful of donors in whom these clonotypes also led the CD3+CD56-NKG2C+ fraction. What remained unclear was the HCMV specificity of expanded NKG2C+ T cell clones.

This rearrangement joins TRBV6-6 to TRBJ2-3; the D call from TCRdb, TRBD1, cannot be confirmed without DNA. The sequencing input was blood T cells: a sorted CD56 or NKG2C T cell subset, CD4+ or CD8+ T cells, or bulk PBMC T cells (not recorded which). The clonotype was recovered from a man aged 18 to 35 in good health. The CDR3 reads CASSYEGTQYF.